The 16 T cell receptor beta chains reported below all come from one sample, sequenced in a study of blood T cells in healthy people across ages. A second 7 to 11 cycle PCR used barcoded and J-beta primers. One entry per CDR3 protein, called by TCRdb with MiXCR from the 5' RACE reads. The table includes some 550,000 distinct CDR3 sequences, roughly 48% detected once. Material for sequencing was blood. All receptors derive from an older man in good health.

This clonotype was seen only a few times. The V gene is TRBV29-1, the J gene TRBJ1-2; TRBD1 matches at 10 bases. Germline trimming cut 8 bases from V and 0 bases from J; bases unmatched to any gene: 6. The germline gives CDR1 SQVTM, CDR2 ANQGSEA. The CDR3 is made up of 14 amino acids. The chain's CDR3 is CSIRGQGANYGYTF. CDR3 DNA sequence: TGCAGCATCCGAGGACAGGGGGCTAACTATGGCTACACCTTC.

The chain is built from TRBV30 and TRBJ1-1, with D unresolved. Germline CDR1 and CDR2: GTSNPN and SVGIG (reference sequence). Deletions cut 1 base from V and 11 bases from J, with 14 bases between. The CDR3 is 12 amino acids. DNA of the CDR3: TGTGCCTGGAGTGAAGGGTCGGAGAGGGCTTTCTTT. Translation gives CAWSEGSERAFF.

This clonotype was seen a handful of times. The chain uses TRBV7-9 and TRBJ2-3, with a weak D call TRBD2 (6 bases). The germline V gene has CDR1 SEHNR and CDR2 FQNEAQ (reference sequence). The CDR3 length is 16 residues. V was trimmed by 5 bases and J by 0 bases, leaving 15 bases between them. CDR3 loop: CASSPLGLTSTDTQYF. The CDR3 DNA sequence: TGTGCCAGCAGCCCTCTGGGACTGACTAGCACAGATACGCAGTATTTT.

The chain is built from TRBV5-6 and TRBJ1-5; no firm D call. CDR1 is SGHDT, CDR2 YYEEEE, per germline. The CDR3 runs 12 residues. Trimming stripped 4 bases from V and 6 bases from J, with 8 bases between. CDR3 region: CASSVVGQPQHF. The CDR3 DNA is TGTGCCAGCAGCGTAGTAGGTCAGCCCCAGCATTTT.

The chain joins TRBV10-3 to TRBJ2-1, with 7 bases lining up with TRBD1. The V and J ends lost 8 bases and 3 bases, in that order; junction bases with no gene match: 10. The CDR3 is 15 amino acids. The germline CDR1 and CDR2 sequences are ENHRY and SYGVKD. The CDR3 loop reads CAIGMGQSNYNEQFF. The CDR3 DNA is TGTGCCATCGGAATGGGACAGAGTAACTACAATGAGCAGTTCTTC.

This clonotype occurred once. The V call is TRBV9, the J call TRBJ2-3; TRBD2 matches 8 bases. This CDR3 comprises 18 residues. The germline CDR1 and CDR2 sequences are SGDLS and YYNGEE. The V gene end was trimmed by 0 bases and the J gene end by 2 bases; junction bases not matched to a gene: 11. The CDR3 DNA reads TGTGCCAGCAGCGTAGGCCAATGGGGGACTAGGACCACAGATACGCAGTATTTT. It codes for CASSVGQWGTRTTDTQYF.

This chain joins TRBV10-3 and TRBJ2-7; D is unresolved. Judging by the DNA end, TRBJ2-5 fits better; the J call may be wrong. Germline-derived CDR1 and CDR2 are ENHRY and SYGVKD. The CDR3 loop spans 13 amino acids. As DNA, the CDR3 is TGTGCCATCAGTGAGCGGGCAGAAGAGACCCAGTACTTC. Its protein is CAISERAEETQYF.

This rearrangement joins TRBV20-1 to TRBJ1-4, with a possible D match to TRBD1 (6 bases). In germline, CDR1 is DFQATT, CDR2 SNEGSKA (reference sequence). V was clipped by 6 bases and J by 2 bases, with 16 bases between them. The CDR3 contains 15 residues. CDR3 sequence reads: CSASRPDSTNEKLFF. In DNA, the CDR3 is TGCAGTGCATCCCGCCCGGACAGCACTAATGAAAAACTGTTTTTT.

This clonotype has a single count. The gene calls are TRBV20-1 and TRBJ2-7; TRBD2 might be the D (6 bases). V dropped 3 bases and J dropped 0 bases, with 15 bases sitting between them. Germline loops: CDR1 DFQATT, CDR2 SNEGSKA (reference sequence). This CDR3 comprises 15 residues. This chain's CDR3 is CSARDVAGSSYEQYF. In DNA form, the CDR3 reads TGCAGTGCTAGGGACGTTGCGGGGAGCTCCTACGAGCAGTACTTC.

The chain recombines TRBV7-2 with TRBJ2-3; D not certain. The CDR3 has 13 residues. The germline gives CDR1 SGHTA, CDR2 FQGNSA. V lost 1 base to trimming and J lost 6 bases, with 8 bases between them. The DNA of the CDR3 is TGTGCCAGCAGCTTAGGGGTGTCCGATACGCAGTATTTT. Its translation is CASSLGVSDTQYF. The variable domain in full, with the rest retrieved from reference TRBV7-2 and TRBJ2-3, is GAGVSQSPSNKVTEKGKDVELRCDPISGHTALYWYRQSLGQGLEFLIYFQGNSAPDKSGLPSDRFSAERTGGSVSTLTIQRTQQEDSAVYLCASSLGVSDTQYFGPGTRLTVL.

Points on this clonotype: The junction differs from germline at one of its ends, possibly a read error. J is TRBJ2-3 and V is TRBV28, with 8 positions matching TRBD2. CDR3 size: 11 residues. Per germline, CDR1 MDHEN and CDR2 SYDVKM. The CDR3 sequence: CTSRGTRDRYF. Written as DNA, the CDR3 is TGTACCAGCAGAGGGACTAGAGATAGGTATTTT. Based on the CDR3 plus reference TRBV28 and TRBJ2-3, the full variable domain is DVKVTQSSRYLVKRTGEKVFLECVQDMDHENMFWYRQDPGLGLRLIYFSYDVKMKEKGDIPEGYSVSREKKERFSLILESASTNQTSMYLCTSRGTRDRYFGPGTRLTVL.

The chain is built from TRBV7-2 and TRBJ2-5; D uncertain. Looked up from germline, CDR1 is SGHTA and CDR2 is FQGNSA. V was trimmed by 1 base and J by 0 bases, leaving 3 bases between them. CDR3 length: 13 residues. In nucleotides, the CDR3 is TGTGCCAGCAGCTTAGTGGACCAAGAGACCCAGTACTTC. Translation gives CASSLVDQETQYF.

The chain has TRBV4-3 and TRBJ2-3; 13 bases align to TRBD2. V gave up 3 bases and J gave up 4 bases; unmatched junction bases: 10. The CDR3 consists of 18 residues. CDR1 and CDR2 (germline): LGHNA, YSLEER. CDR3 DNA: TGCGCCAGCAGCCACTGGACTAGCGGGAGAGGTGAGGCAGATACGCAGTATTTT. Amino acid sequence: CASSHWTSGRGEADTQYF.

This clonotype was seen repeatedly, ten times or more. The chain joins TRBV6-6 to TRBJ2-7; 7 positions agree with TRBD2. The CDR3 totals 16 residues. Germline V gives CDR1 MNHNY, CDR2 SVGAGI (reference sequence). The V segment lost 10 bases and the J segment 0 bases; nucleotides outside the gene matches: 15. The CDR3 protein is CATSGGGAKVSYEQYF. CDR3 DNA: TGTGCCACCTCGGGGGGAGGGGCCAAGGTCTCCTACGAGCAGTACTTC.

A remark on this clonotype: Its ends do not fully match the called genes, so a read error is possible. The genes are TRBV7-9 and TRBJ2-5, with D tentatively TRBD1 or TRBD2 (5 bases each). The CDR3 runs 13 residues. Germline V gene sequence: CDR1 SEHNR, CDR2 FQNEAQ (reference sequence). In nucleotides, the CDR3 is TGTGCCAGCAACACAAGAACCCAAGGGACCCAGTATTTC. Translating gives CASNTRTQGTQYF.

V usage is TRBV25-1 and J usage is TRBJ1-1; possible D gene TRBD1, 6 bases. V lost 3 bases and J lost 5, with 13 bases in between. The V gene's germline CDR1 is MGHDK and CDR2 SYGVNS. This CDR3 has 14 amino acids. The CDR3 DNA reads TGTGCCAGCAGTGACCCTGGGGGGCGGACTGAAGCTTTCTTT. The encoded protein is CASSDPGGRTEAFF.